This TCR beta chain was captured by sequencing in a study of shared clonotypes between healthy human individuals. Regarding the study as a whole: Sequencing depth was a factor that was expected to affect clonotype sharing among donors.

As for this clone: Its matching antigen is unknown.

Profiled with immunoSEQ multiplex PCR; TCRdb holds only in-frame clones, not every one. This sample has around 1.6 million clones, with 95% to 99% found just once. Trimming cost V 0 bases and J 0 bases, with 6 bases left between them. This CDR3 spans 15 amino acids. CDR1 and CDR2 from the germline V gene are SGHDN and FVKESK. Subsets obtained from CD4+ cells comprised CD45RA+ naive and CD45RA-negative memory cells. J is TRBJ1-5 and V is TRBV14; D uncertain. This TCR came from a man in his thirties or forties in good health. Material: naive CD4+ T cells sorted from blood. As to subset: CD45RA+ positively selected. CDR3 residues: CASSQDNDSNQPQHF. The DNA for the CDR3 is TGTGCCAGCAGCCAAGATAACGATAGCAATCAGCCCCAGCATTTT.